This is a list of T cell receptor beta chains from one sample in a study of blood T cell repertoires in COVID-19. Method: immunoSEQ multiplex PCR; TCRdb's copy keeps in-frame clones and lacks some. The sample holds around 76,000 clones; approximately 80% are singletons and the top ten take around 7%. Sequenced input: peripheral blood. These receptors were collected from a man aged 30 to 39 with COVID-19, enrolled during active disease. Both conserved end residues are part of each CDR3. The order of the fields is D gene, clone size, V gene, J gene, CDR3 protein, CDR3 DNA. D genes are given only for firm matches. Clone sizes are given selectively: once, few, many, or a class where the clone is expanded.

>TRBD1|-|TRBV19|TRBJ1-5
CASTPDDRGRQPQHF
TGTGCCAGCACGCCCGATGACAGGGGGCGTCAGCCCCAGCATTTT
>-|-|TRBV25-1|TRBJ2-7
CASSGRVGGNYEQYF
TGTGCCAGCAGTGGGCGGGTAGGGGGAAACTACGAGCAGTACTTC
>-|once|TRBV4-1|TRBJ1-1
CASSQEGGWAEAFF
TGCGCCAGCAGCCAAGAAGGGGGATGGGCTGAAGCTTTCTTT
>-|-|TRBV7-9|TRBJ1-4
CASSREQGQSNEKLFF
TGTGCCAGCAGCAGAGAACAGGGTCAAAGTAATGAAAAACTGTTTTTT
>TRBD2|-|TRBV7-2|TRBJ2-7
CASSSGLAEYYEQYF
TGTGCCAGCAGCTCCGGACTAGCGGAGTACTACGAGCAGTACTTC
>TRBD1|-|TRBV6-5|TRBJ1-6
CASRTDRGGNSPLHF
TGTGCCAGCAGAACCGACAGGGGTGGAAATTCACCCCTCCACTTT
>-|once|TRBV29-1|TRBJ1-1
CSVVMNTEAFF
TGCAGCGTTGTTATGAACACTGAAGCTTTCTTT
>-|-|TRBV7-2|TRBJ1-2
CASSLAQYGYTF
TGTGCCAGCAGCTTAGCACAGTATGGCTACACCTTC
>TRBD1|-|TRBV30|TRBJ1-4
CAWSVQGARGKLFF
TGTGCCTGGAGTGTACAGGGGGCTCGGGGAAAACTGTTTTTT
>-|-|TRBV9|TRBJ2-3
CASSVGGEVTDTQYF
TGTGCCAGCAGCGTCGGGGGAGAGGTGACAGATACGCAGTATTTT
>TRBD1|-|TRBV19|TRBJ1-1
CASSTRTGGNTEAFF
TGTGCCAGTAGTACCCGGACAGGGGGGAACACTGAAGCTTTCTTT
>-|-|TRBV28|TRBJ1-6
CASRSGTYNSPLHF
TGTGCCAGCAGGTCCGGGACATATAATTCACCCCTCCACTTT
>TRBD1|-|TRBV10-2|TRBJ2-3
CASSSQGANTQYF
TGCGCCAGCAGCTCACAGGGGGCAAATACGCAGTATTTT
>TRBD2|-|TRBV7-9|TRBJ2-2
CASSPTQGTSGYRELFF
TGTGCCAGCAGCCCTACACAGGGGACTAGCGGTTACCGGGAGCTGTTTTTT
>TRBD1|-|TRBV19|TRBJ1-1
CASNDPGGQAFF
TGTGCCAGTAACGATCCAGGGGGACAAGCTTTCTTT
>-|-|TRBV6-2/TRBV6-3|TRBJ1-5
CASSLQGAGVDRNQPQHF
TGTGCCAGCAGTTTGCAAGGGGCGGGAGTCGACCGAAATCAGCCCCAGCATTTT
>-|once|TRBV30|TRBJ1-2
CAWSELYGYTF
TGTGCCTGGAGCGAGTTGTATGGCTACACCTTC
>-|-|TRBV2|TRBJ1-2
CASSEGTTGYTF
TGTGCCAGCAGCGAAGGAACAACCGGCTACACCTTC
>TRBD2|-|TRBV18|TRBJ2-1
CASSPPGTTQIYTAEQFF
TGTGCCAGCTCACCACCCGGGACTACACAAATTTATACGGCTGAGCAGTTCTTC
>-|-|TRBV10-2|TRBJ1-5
CASSPGASNQPQHF
TGCGCCAGCAGTCCTGGGGCTAGCAATCAGCCCCAGCATTTT
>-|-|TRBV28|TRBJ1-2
CASSYDRNYGYTF
TGTGCCAGCAGCTACGACAGGAACTATGGCTACACCTTC
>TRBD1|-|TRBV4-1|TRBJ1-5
CASSQGQGDSNQPQHF
TGCGCCAGCAGCCAAGGTCAGGGGGATTCCAATCAGCCCCAGCATTTT
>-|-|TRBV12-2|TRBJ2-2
CASRPKPPLTPTGELFF
TGTGCAAGTCGCCCAAAACCACCTCTGACACCCACCGGGGAGCTGTTTTTT
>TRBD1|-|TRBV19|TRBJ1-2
CASSMEHRGSSYTF
TGTGCCAGTAGTATGGAGCACAGGGGGTCTAGCTACACCTTC
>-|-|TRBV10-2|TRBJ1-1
CASSVQGSTEAFF
TGCGCCAGCAGCGTTCAGGGCAGCACTGAAGCTTTCTTT
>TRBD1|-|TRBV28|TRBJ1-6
CASEGQGDNSPLHF
TGTGCCAGCGAGGGACAGGGAGATAATTCACCCCTCCACTTT
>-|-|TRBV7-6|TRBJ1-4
CASSSQTREGEKLFF
TGTGCCAGCAGCTCCCAGACCCGGGAGGGGGAAAAACTGTTTTTT
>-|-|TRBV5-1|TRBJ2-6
CASSPQGTGANVLTF
TGCGCCAGCAGCCCTCAGGGGACTGGGGCCAACGTCCTGACTTTC
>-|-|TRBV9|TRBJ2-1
CASSVEGLGSYNEQFF
TGTGCCAGCAGCGTAGAGGGACTGGGCTCCTACAATGAGCAGTTCTTC
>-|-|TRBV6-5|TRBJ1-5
CASSLQFKQPQHF
TGTGCCAGCAGTCTACAGTTTAAACAGCCCCAGCATTTT
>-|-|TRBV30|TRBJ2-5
CACLPITGETQYF
TGTGCCTGTCTACCCATCACGGGAGAGACCCAGTACTTC
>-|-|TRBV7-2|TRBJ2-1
CASSAGRGLNNEQFF
TGTGCCAGCAGCGCAGGAAGGGGTCTAAACAATGAGCAGTTCTTC
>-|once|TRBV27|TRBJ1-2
CASSFGRDNYGYTF
TGTGCCAGCAGTTTTGGGCGGGATAACTATGGCTACACCTTC